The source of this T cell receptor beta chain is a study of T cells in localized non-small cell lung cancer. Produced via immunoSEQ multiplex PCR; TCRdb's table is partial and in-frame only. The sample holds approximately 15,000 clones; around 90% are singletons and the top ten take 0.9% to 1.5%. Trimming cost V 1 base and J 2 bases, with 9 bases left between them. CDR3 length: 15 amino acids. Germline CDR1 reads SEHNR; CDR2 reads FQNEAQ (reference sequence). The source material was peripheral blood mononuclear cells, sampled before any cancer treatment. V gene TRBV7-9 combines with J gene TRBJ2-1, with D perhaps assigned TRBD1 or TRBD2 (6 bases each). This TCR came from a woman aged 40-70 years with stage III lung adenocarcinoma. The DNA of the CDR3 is TGTGCCAGCAGCTTAGTGAGGGGGGCCTACAATGAGCAGTTCTTC. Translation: CASSLVRGAYNEQFF.